Below, one TCR beta chain is given with its context. This specimen belongs to a study of blood T cell repertoires in COVID-19. Study-wide context: COVID-19 samples from acute and convalescent phases originated in the United States, Italy and Spain.

Per the germline V gene, CDR1 is MGHDK and CDR2 is SYGVNS. The V segment lost 4 bases and the J segment 0 bases; nucleotides outside the gene matches: 4. CDR3 length: 17 residues. Sequencing was performed with immunoSEQ multiplex PCR; in TCRdb, only in-frame clones are kept and a portion is missing. In the table there are over 150,000 clones, roughly 80% of which are singletons. This TCR derives from a woman aged 45-60 years with acute or convalescent COVID-19. Sequenced material: peripheral blood. V gene TRBV25-1 combines with J gene TRBJ2-6; 9 bases agree with TRBD1. The CDR3 coding sequence is TGTGCCAGCAGTGGGGACAGGGCCCTCTCTGGGGCCAACGTCCTGACTTTC. Translating gives CASSGDRALSGANVLTF.